What follows are 23 T cell receptor beta chains derived from one specimen sequenced in a study of shared clonotypes between healthy human individuals. Profiling relied on immunoSEQ multiplex PCR, and the TCRdb table lists in-frame clones only, not all of them. The data contain about 2,500,000 clones, roughly 92% of them seen just once; the ten biggest clones take up under 0.15%. Sample: naive CD4+ T cells sorted from blood. Regarding subset: CD45RA+ positively selected. The receptors stem from a young man in good health.

The chain employs TRBV18 and TRBJ2-7; perhaps TRBD2 as D (5 bases). Per germline, CDR1 KGHSH and CDR2 LQKENI. The CDR3 sequence is 14 residues long. V was shortened by 3 bases and J by 1 base, with 10 bases between the two germline ends. The DNA of the CDR3 is TGTGCCAGCTCACCGTTTGGACTTTCCTACGAGCAGTACTTC. Protein product: CASSPFGLSYEQYF.

The rearrangement uses TRBV15 and TRBJ2-1; 11 bases map to TRBD2. The junction had 7 bases not matched to a gene; V was cut back by 3 bases and J by 3 bases. This CDR3 spans 17 amino acids. Germline CDR1 and CDR2: LNHNV and YYDKDF (reference sequence). CDR3 protein: CATSRYLLAGDYNEQFF. The DNA of the CDR3 is TGTGCCACCAGCAGGTACCTACTAGCGGGAGACTACAATGAGCAGTTCTTC.

The chain uses TRBV5-4 and TRBJ2-6; a weak D match, TRBD1 (6 bases). V was trimmed by 2 bases and J by 4 bases, leaving 22 bases between them. The CDR3 has 19 amino acids. Germline V gene sequence: CDR1 SGHNT, CDR2 YYREEE (reference sequence). CDR3 sequence: CASSFGGGRGRQGANVLTF. CDR3 nucleotides: TGTGCCAGCAGCTTTGGTGGGGGCAGGGGAAGGCAAGGGGCCAACGTCCTGACTTTC.

The V call is TRBV15, the J call TRBJ1-6; D perhaps matches TRBD1 (5 bases). Trimming stripped 10 bases from V and 5 bases from J, with 18 bases between. Looked up from germline, CDR1 is LNHNV and CDR2 is YYDKDF (reference sequence). The CDR3 has 15 residues. The CDR3 loop is CARGIGGQNNSPLHF. DNA of the CDR3: TGTGCCAGGGGGATCGGAGGACAAAATAATTCACCCCTCCACTTT.

In this sample, this clone turned up once. The chain carries TRBV5-8 and TRBJ2-7; possibly TRBD2 for D (6 bases). Germline-derived CDR1 and CDR2 are SGHTS and YDEGEE. The CDR3 is 14 residues long. The germline V and J ends were trimmed by 1 base and 2 bases, with 10 bases remaining between them. The CDR3 protein is CASSLLLAPYEQYF. The CDR3, as DNA: TGTGCCAGCAGCTTGCTGCTAGCGCCCTACGAGCAGTACTTC.

This rearrangement joins TRBV10-2 to TRBJ2-1; 12 bases map to TRBD2. CDR3 length: 15 residues. After removal of 6 bases from V and 4 bases from J, the junction contained 4 bases not matched to a gene. Germline CDR1 reads WSHSY; CDR2 reads SAAADI. The CDR3 DNA is TGCGCCAGCAGAGTACTAGCGGGGGGATACAATGAGCAGTTCTTC. This gives the protein CASRVLAGGYNEQFF.

This chain connects TRBV10-3 to TRBJ1-2, with a weak D call TRBD1 (6 bases). Between the trimmed V and J ends, which lost 0 bases and 3 bases, there was a span of 11 bases. The CDR3 runs to 15 residues. From germline, CDR1 is ENHRY and CDR2 SYGVKD. The DNA of the CDR3 is TGTGCCATCAGTGAGTCGCAGGGGATAGACTATGGCTACACCTTC. It is translated as CAISESQGIDYGYTF.

This clone has a single count. V and J are TRBV6-5 and TRBJ2-7, with TRBD1 matching 9 bases. V lost 6 bases, J lost 2 bases, and 8 bases stayed unmatched. CDR1 and CDR2 from the germline V gene are MNHEY and SVGAGI. CDR3 length: 15 amino acids. The CDR3: CASSLGQGSPYEQYF. The CDR3 DNA sequence: TGTGCCAGCAGCCTAGGACAGGGGTCCCCCTACGAGCAGTACTTC.

This chain links TRBV11-2 with TRBJ2-5, with no clear D. Germline-derived CDR1 and CDR2 are SGHAT and FQNNGV. The CDR3 is 14 amino acids. Between the trimmed V and J ends, which lost 2 bases and 1 base, there was a span of 8 bases. CDR3 sequence: CASSLRDSQETQYF. Written as DNA, the CDR3 is TGTGCCAGCAGCTTAAGAGACTCCCAAGAGACCCAGTACTTC.

This chain links TRBV5-1 with TRBJ2-7, with 9 bases identical to TRBD1. Germline V CDR1 and CDR2: SGHRS, YFSETQ. This CDR3 contains 19 residues. V dropped 0 bases and J dropped 3; count of bases not matched to a gene: 16. CDR3 nucleotide sequence: TGCGCCAGCAGCTTGGAAGGGACAGGGACTACCTCGCGAGGCTACGAGCAGTACTTC. This encodes CASSLEGTGTTSRGYEQYF.

This clone came up a few times. The rearrangement joins TRBV6-6 to TRBJ1-1; unclear D gene. Between the trimmed V and J ends, which lost 8 bases and 1 base, there was a span of 8 bases. The CDR3 is 12 residues long. The germline CDR1 and CDR2 sequences are MNHNY and SVGAGI (reference sequence). CDR3: CASGQSNTEAFF. In DNA form, the CDR3 reads TGTGCCAGCGGGCAATCGAACACTGAAGCTTTCTTT.

The CDR3 here is CASSVGPRGIQYF. CDR3 nucleotide sequence: TGTGCCAGCAGCGTAGGCCCTCGGGGCATTCAGTACTTC. The J gene is TRBJ2-4, the V gene TRBV9, with D maybe TRBD2 (5 bases). CDR1 is SGDLS and CDR2 is YYNGEE in the germline V gene. This CDR3 comprises 13 residues. Deletions cut 0 bases from V and 9 bases from J, with 10 bases between.

The V and J genes are TRBV28 and TRBJ1-4; perhaps TRBD1 as D (5 bases). CDR1 and CDR2 from the germline V gene are MDHEN and SYDVKM. The CDR3 covers 14 residues. V lost 2 bases and J lost 7, with 11 bases in between. DNA for the CDR3: TGTGCCAGCAGTTTAAAAGGGAGGGGTGAAAAACTGTTTTTT. Its protein is CASSLKGRGEKLFF. Complete variable domain (other parts from reference TRBV28 and TRBJ1-4): DVKVTQSSRYLVKRTGEKVFLECVQDMDHENMFWYRQDPGLGLRLIYFSYDVKMKEKGDIPEGYSVSREKKERFSLILESASTNQTSMYLCASSLKGRGEKLFFGSGTQLSVL.

The gene calls are TRBV30 and TRBJ1-2; no reliable D call. Trimming left V 0 bases short and J 4 bases short, with 9 bases between. CDR3 size: 13 residues. Germline CDR1 GTSNPN, CDR2 SVGIG (reference sequence). The CDR3 loop reads CAWSVIGVYGYTF. CDR3 nucleotides: TGTGCCTGGAGTGTAATCGGGGTCTATGGCTACACCTTC. Based on the CDR3 plus reference TRBV30 and TRBJ1-2, the full variable domain is SQTIHQWPATLVQPVGSPLSLECTVEGTSNPNLYWYRQAAGRGLQLLFYSVGIGQISSEVPQNLSASRPQDRQFILSSKKLLLSDSGFYLCAWSVIGVYGYTFGSGTRLTVV.

The chain combines TRBV29-1 with TRBJ2-1; D remains unclear. The V gene lost 7 bases and the J gene lost 5 bases, with 9 bases spanning the gap. CDR3 size: 11 residues. The germline gives CDR1 SQVTM, CDR2 ANQGSEA. The CDR3 DNA sequence: TGCAGCGCCGCCCCCGACAATGAGCAGTTCTTC. It codes for CSAAPDNEQFF.

The chain is built from TRBV29-1 and TRBJ2-2, with 11 bases that match TRBD2. In germline, CDR1 is SQVTM, CDR2 ANQGSEA. The CDR3 covers 17 residues. The V segment lost 6 bases and the J segment 5 bases; nucleotides outside the gene matches: 14. The CDR3 spells CSVAYFSGRAATGELFF. The CDR3 DNA is TGCAGCGTGGCCTACTTTAGCGGGAGGGCCGCAACCGGGGAGCTGTTTTTT.

The chain combines TRBV5-1 with TRBJ2-2; a possible D gene is TRBD1 (6 bases). V lost 4 bases and J lost 1, with 14 bases in between. The CDR3 has 16 amino acids. Looked up from germline, CDR1 is SGHRS and CDR2 is YFSETQ. The CDR3: CASSRTGTQNTGELFF. The CDR3 coding sequence is TGCGCCAGCAGCCGTACCGGGACACAGAACACCGGGGAGCTGTTTTTT.

The rearrangement joins TRBV10-3 to TRBJ2-7; 8 nucleotides align to TRBD1. The CDR3 consists of 12 residues. V lost 9 bases, J lost 1 base, and 2 bases stayed unmatched. Looked up from germline, CDR1 is ENHRY and CDR2 is SYGVKD. As DNA, the CDR3 is TGTGCCATGGGGACAGGTTCCTACGAGCAGTACTTC. It specifies CAMGTGSYEQYF.

This chain's CDR3 is CASGRRFSGANVLTF. The CDR3 DNA is TGTGCCAGCGGACGGAGGTTCTCTGGGGCCAACGTCCTGACTTTC. V is TRBV6-5 and J is TRBJ2-6; tentatively, D is TRBD2 (5 bases). The V end lost 8 bases, the J end lost 0 bases, and 11 bases lay between the germline ends. CDR3 size: 15 residues. Germline CDR1 and CDR2: MNHEY and SVGAGI.

The chain joins TRBV5-1 to TRBJ2-7, with 10 bases lining up with TRBD2. From germline, CDR1 is SGHRS and CDR2 YFSETQ. The J segment lost 3 bases and the V segment lost 3 bases, leaving 6 bases of the junction unmatched. The CDR3 is 15 amino acids. CDR3 DNA sequence: TGCGCCAGCAGCTCCTTTAGCGGGGGGAACTACGAGCAGTACTTC. Translated, it gives CASSSFSGGNYEQYF.

The genes are TRBV20-1 and TRBJ2-3, with D uncertain. Per germline, CDR1 DFQATT and CDR2 SNEGSKA (reference sequence). Trimming left V 7 bases short and J 6 bases short, with 11 bases between. This CDR3 comprises 11 residues. The CDR3 DNA reads TGCAGTGTAGGCGATGGGGATACGCAGTATTTT. Protein: CSVGDGDTQYF.

The V call is TRBV11-3, the J call TRBJ2-2; a possible D gene is TRBD2 (5 bases). V lost 4 bases and J 6 bases, leaving 12 bases between the germline ends. CDR1 SGHNT and CDR2 YENEEA come from the germline V gene. The CDR3 runs to 14 residues. The chain's CDR3 is CASSSGGSPGELFF. The CDR3 nucleotides are TGTGCCAGCAGCTCCGGAGGATCACCCGGGGAGCTGTTTTTT.

The chain has TRBV5-4 and TRBJ2-3, with 15 bases aligning to TRBD2. CDR1 is SGHNT, CDR2 YYREEE, per germline (reference sequence). V lost 3 bases, J lost 5 bases, and 4 bases stayed unmatched. There are 16 residues in the CDR3. The CDR3, as DNA: TGTGCCAGCAGCTCGGGACTAGCGGGGGGAGAAGATACGCAGTATTTT. This gives the protein CASSSGLAGGEDTQYF.